Shown below are 8 T cell receptor beta chains from a single sample sequenced in a study of blood T cell repertoires in COVID-19. Some clones are missing from TCRdb's copy, which holds only in-frame ones; the method was immunoSEQ multiplex PCR. The profile shows fewer than 350,000 clones, roughly 88% of them singletons. Input material: peripheral blood. The receptor source for this set is a man younger than 35 with active or convalescent COVID-19.

The chain carries TRBV7-8 and TRBJ1-2; D unresolved. The CDR3 has 14 residues. Germline assignment: CDR1 SGHVS and CDR2 FQNEAQ. V lost 2 bases to trimming and J lost 6 bases, with 13 bases between them. The CDR3 loop is CASSLRFFGHGYTF. CDR3 DNA sequence: TGTGCCAGCAGCTTAAGGTTCTTTGGGCATGGCTACACCTTC.

J is TRBJ2-3 and V is TRBV2, with 9 bases matching TRBD2. The length of the CDR3 is 15 residues. V shed 2 bases, J shed 6 bases, and the junction held 6 bases outside the gene matches. Per germline, CDR1 SNHLY and CDR2 FYNNEI. In DNA form, the CDR3 reads TGTGCCAGCAGTGAACGAGCGGGGGGTCTGGATACGCAGTATTTT. Protein sequence: CASSERAGGLDTQYF.

This rearrangement joins TRBV9 to TRBJ2-3; D possibly corresponds to TRBD2 (5 bases). The CDR3 contains 15 residues. V lost 7 bases, J lost 1 base, and 16 bases lay in between. From germline, CDR1 is SGDLS and CDR2 YYNGEE. CDR3 DNA sequence: TGTGCCAGCGCCCTAGACTGGGGAGGCACAGATACGCAGTATTTT. Translated, it gives CASALDWGGTDTQYF.

The chain links TRBV6-5 to TRBJ1-2, with D uncertain. V was cut by 4 bases and J by 4 bases, with 13 bases left in between. The CDR3 extends over 14 amino acids. In germline, CDR1 is MNHEY, CDR2 SVGAGI. The CDR3 DNA is TGTGCCAGCAGTTTTTCCGAAGGAGGCTATGGCTACACCTTC. It translates to CASSFSEGGYGYTF.

This clone occurred once. The chain employs TRBV18 and TRBJ1-3; TRBD1 might be the D (5 bases). The CDR3 extends over 16 amino acids. The germline CDR1 and CDR2 sequences are KGHSH and LQKENI. The germline V and J ends were trimmed by 3 bases and 5 bases, with 17 bases remaining between them. As DNA, the CDR3 is TGTGCCAGCTCACCTACCGGGCGGACAACTCGAAACACCATATATTTT. Translating it yields CASSPTGRTTRNTIYF.

This chain joins TRBV12-3 or TRBV12-4 and TRBJ1-2, with a possible D match to TRBD1 (5 bases). This CDR3 is 11 amino acids long. The V gene lost 10 bases and the J gene lost 8 bases, with 14 bases spanning the gap. The CDR3 region has the DNA TGTGCCACCCCATCAGGGTACGGCTACACCTTC. This translates into CATPSGYGYTF.

CDR3 nucleotide sequence: TGTGCCAGCAGCGTAGGGCAGGGGGCGGGCACTGAAGCTTTCTTT. Amino acids: CASSVGQGAGTEAFF. The V and J genes are TRBV9 and TRBJ1-1; 8 nucleotides agree with TRBD1. Trimming took 0 bases from V and 4 from J; bases not matched to a gene: 5. From germline, CDR1 is SGDLS and CDR2 YYNGEE. The CDR3 contains 15 residues.

The chain couples TRBV4-1 to TRBJ1-1; 8 bases are a match to TRBD1. The CDR3 extends over 16 amino acids. V lost 0 bases and J lost 1; bases outside the gene matches: 4. Germline V gene sequence: CDR1 MGHRA, CDR2 YSYEKL. The CDR3 region has the DNA TGCGCCAGCAGCCAAGATTGGACAGGGACGAACACTGAAGCTTTCTTT. This sequence encodes CASSQDWTGTNTEAFF.